The sequence of this TCR beta chain was determined in a study of blood T cell repertoires in COVID-19. Overall study: Sample material is recorded as cDNA or gDNA derived from T cells, B-cell-depleted T cells, or PBMCs.

Authors' analysis steps: From reference gene primer amplification, estimates of nucleated cell counts were derived. The protocol was immunoSEQ multiplex PCR, while the TCRdb copy is restricted to in-frame clones and leaves out a portion. Clone size and the V and J calls come from that table; the DNA yielded D and trimming. In the table there are 400,000 to 450,000 clones, more than 70% of which are singletons. Seattle participants joined during active infection and were tracked over time. The sequenced sample consisted of peripheral blood. The TCR originated in a woman aged 45-65 years with COVID-19, enrolled during active disease.

CDR3 residues: CASSERQGGREKLFF. The CDR3 DNA sequence: TGTGCCAGCAGCGAACGACAGGGGGGACGGGAAAAACTGTTTTTT. The chain joins TRBV9 to TRBJ1-4, with 9 positions matching TRBD1. V was clipped by 3 bases and J by 8 bases; unmatched bases: 8. The germline V gene encodes CDR1 SGDLS and CDR2 YYNGEE. This CDR3 has 15 residues.